This TCR beta chain was sequenced during a study of control samples from healthy donors and cancer patients. The CDR3 runs 12 residues. Trimming removed 0 bases from V and 5 bases from J, with 5 bases in between. Looked up from germline, CDR1 is SGHKS and CDR2 is YYEKEE (reference sequence). Measured with immunoSEQ multiplex PCR; TCRdb has only the in-frame clones, and not every one. The data show approximately 150,000 clones, roughly 88% seen once. The receptor's source is a man aged 18 to 30 in good health. The V gene is TRBV5-5, the J gene TRBJ1-1; no definite D call. Sequenced material: blood. CDR3: CASSLVTTEAFF. CDR3 nucleotides: TGTGCCAGCAGCTTGGTCACAACTGAAGCTTTCTTT.